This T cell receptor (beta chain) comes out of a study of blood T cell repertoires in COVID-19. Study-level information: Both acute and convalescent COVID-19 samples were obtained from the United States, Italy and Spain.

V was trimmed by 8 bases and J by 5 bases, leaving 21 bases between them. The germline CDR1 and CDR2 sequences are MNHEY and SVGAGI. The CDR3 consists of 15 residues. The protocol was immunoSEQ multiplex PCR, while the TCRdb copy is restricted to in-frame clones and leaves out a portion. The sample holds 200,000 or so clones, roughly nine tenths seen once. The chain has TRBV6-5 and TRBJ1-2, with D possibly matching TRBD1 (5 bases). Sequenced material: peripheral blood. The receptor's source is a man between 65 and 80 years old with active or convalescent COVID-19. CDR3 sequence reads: CASVRNRSQGYGYTF. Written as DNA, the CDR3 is TGTGCCAGCGTGCGTAACAGGTCTCAGGGTTATGGCTACACCTTC.